This T cell receptor (beta chain) was sequenced in a study of T cell responses to AZD1222 COVID-19 vaccine. The table came from immunoSEQ multiplex PCR; TCRdb's copy has only in-frame clones and leaves some out. The sample holds 95,000 to 150,000 clones, approximately 85% seen once. The clonotype originates from an adult who received the AZD1222 COVID-19 vaccine. Material: peripheral blood, obtained 28 days after the second AZD1222 dose.

The CDR3 is CASSLDPAGGRQTEAFF. The CDR3 nucleotides are TGTGCCAGCAGCTTAGATCCCGCAGGGGGAAGGCAAACTGAAGCTTTCTTT. This rearrangement joins TRBV11-2 to TRBJ1-1, with 7 positions matching TRBD1. This CDR3 contains 17 residues. The trim removed 0 bases at V and 5 bases at J, leaving 12 bases unmatched. CDR1 SGHAT and CDR2 FQNNGV come from the germline V gene.